Shown below are 9 T cell receptor beta chains from a single sample sequenced in a study of shared clonotypes between healthy human individuals. Using immunoSEQ multiplex PCR, the repertoire was profiled, and TCRdb retains in-frame clones only, with some absent. The data contain over a million clones, around 78% of them singletons. Sequencing used memory CD4+ T cells from PBMCs. Documented subset: CD45RA-negative fraction. Receptors were obtained from a man between 18 and 29 years old in good health. Some clones in this sample may be carry-over from other donors' samples.

The chain links TRBV27 to TRBJ1-6, with D perhaps matching TRBD1 (6 bases). The V gene's germline CDR1 is MNHEY and CDR2 SMNVEV (reference sequence). The CDR3 length is 13 residues. Trimming removed 3 bases from V and 8 bases from J, with 8 bases in between. CDR3 in amino acids: CASSFYRDSPLHF. DNA for the CDR3: TGTGCCAGCAGTTTTTACAGGGATTCACCCCTCCACTTT.

The chain recombines TRBV28 with TRBJ1-1; no clear D. Germline lookup yields CDR1 MDHEN and CDR2 SYDVKM. Trimming pared 8 bases from V and 0 bases from J, leaving 16 bases between. The CDR3 spans 15 residues. CDR3: CASHPAGRLNTEAFF. The CDR3 DNA follows: TGTGCCAGCCATCCTGCTGGACGGTTGAACACTGAAGCTTTCTTT.

This sequence joins TRBV29-1 and TRBJ1-2; 7 nucleotides align to TRBD1. Germline V gene lookup returns CDR1 SQVTM and CDR2 ANQGSEA. Unmatched junction bases numbered 11, after V lost 6 bases and J lost 7 bases. The CDR3 covers 13 residues. The CDR3 DNA reads as TGCAGCGTCGGACGACAGGGATCGGGTGGCTACACCTTC. Translating gives CSVGRQGSGGYTF.

There are many counts of this clone. The chain employs TRBV5-1 and TRBJ1-4, with TRBD1 matching 8 bases. V was pared by 3 bases and J by 13 bases, with 14 bases of the junction left unmatched. The CDR3 has 15 amino acids. The V gene's germline CDR1 is SGHRS and CDR2 YFSETQ. Written as DNA, the CDR3 is TGCGCCAGCAGCTCCGTCTCCCAGGGGGCCGGGGGACTGTTTTTT. Translating it yields CASSSVSQGAGGLFF.

The chain is built from TRBV28 and TRBJ2-7; 10 bases fit TRBD2. The CDR3 is 14 residues long. Germline CDR1 MDHEN, CDR2 SYDVKM. With V trimmed by 4 bases and J by 6 bases, 6 bases remained unmatched. The CDR3 DNA is TGTGCCAGCAGTTCGAGCGGGAGGGGCCCCGAGCAGTACTTC. The encoded protein is CASSSSGRGPEQYF.

The chain uses TRBV29-1 and TRBJ1-5; TRBD1 matches 8 bases. Germline-derived CDR1 and CDR2 are SQVTM and ANQGSEA. The junction had 7 bases not matched to a gene; V was cut back by 5 bases and J by 4 bases. The CDR3 spans 14 residues. As DNA, the CDR3 is TGCAGCGTTACACAGGGGGGAGGGAATCAGCCCCAGCATTTT. Its translation: CSVTQGGGNQPQHF. Combining the CDR3 with reference TRBV29-1 and TRBJ1-5 gives the whole variable domain SAVISQKPSRDICQRGTSLTIQCQVDSQVTMMFWYRQQPGQSLTLIATANQGSEATYESGFVIDKFPISRPNLTFSTLTVSNMSPEDSSIYLCSVTQGGGNQPQHFGDGTRLSIL.

This rearrangement joins TRBV7-2 to TRBJ2-3, with a possible D match to TRBD1 (6 bases). This CDR3 comprises 14 residues. Germline V CDR1 and CDR2: SGHTA, FQGNSA. Trimming shortened V by 6 bases and J by 2 bases, and 12 bases separated the two germline ends. The CDR3 bases are TGTGCCAGCAGACGGGGACAATCCACAGATACGCAGTATTTT. It yields the protein CASRRGQSTDTQYF.

The rearrangement uses TRBV7-2 and TRBJ1-5; TRBD1 aligns across 9 bases. Germline CDR1 is SGHTA and CDR2 is FQGNSA. The ends lost 5 bases at V and 6 bases at J; junction bases unmatched: 17. The CDR3 is 18 residues long. In DNA form, the CDR3 reads TGTGCCAGCAGCCTGAGAACTTCCGGGACAGGGATGGGTCAGCCCCAGCATTTT. Its protein product is CASSLRTSGTGMGQPQHF. The full variable domain, in which reference TRBV7-2 and TRBJ1-5 provide the parts outside the CDR3, is GAGVSQSPSNKVTEKGKDVELRCDPISGHTALYWYRQSLGQGLEFLIYFQGNSAPDKSGLPSDRFSAERTGGSVSTLTIQRTQQEDSAVYLCASSLRTSGTGMGQPQHFGDGTRLSIL.

This clone was seen many times. The chain couples TRBV11-2 to TRBJ2-1; possibly TRBD2 for D (5 bases). CDR3 size: 17 residues. Germline V gives CDR1 SGHAT, CDR2 FQNNGV. V was clipped by 2 bases and J by 4 bases, with 18 bases between them. Here the CDR3 DNA reads TGTGCCAGCAGCTTATACCAGTTTTCAGCGGCGTACAATGAGCAGTTCTTC. It specifies CASSLYQFSAAYNEQFF.